These 29 T cell receptor beta chains originate from one sample sequenced in a study of blood T cell repertoires in COVID-19. The repertoire was sequenced with immunoSEQ multiplex PCR; TCRdb's copy has only in-frame clones and lacks some. The repertoire holds a few hundred thousand clones, about nine tenths seen once, with 0.94% in the top ten. The sequenced sample was peripheral blood. These receptors were taken from a woman aged 40 to 55 who had recovered from COVID-19.

This chain uses TRBV2 with TRBJ2-1, with 12 positions matching TRBD1. The CDR3 contains 14 residues. Unmatched junction bases numbered 5, after V lost 8 bases and J lost 6 bases. Germline CDR1 is SNHLY and CDR2 is FYNNEI. The CDR3 coding sequence is TGTGCCAGCGGGGGGACAGGGGGCAGCAATGAGCAGTTCTTC. The encoded protein is CASGGTGGSNEQFF.

V gene TRBV11-2 combines with J gene TRBJ2-1; 13 positions match TRBD2. V shed 5 bases, J shed 8 bases, and the junction held 9 bases outside the gene matches. Germline V lookup: CDR1 SGHAT, CDR2 FQNNGV. The length of the CDR3 is 16 residues. The DNA of the CDR3 is TGTGCCAGCAGCATCAGACTAGCGGGAGGATCCGATGAGCAGTTCTTC. Encoded protein: CASSIRLAGGSDEQFF. The whole variable domain, remainder taken from reference TRBV11-2 and TRBJ2-1, is EAGVAQSPRYKIIEKRQSVAFWCNPISGHATLYWYQQILGQGPKLLIQFQNNGVVDDSQLPKDRFSAERLKGVDSTLKIQPAKLEDSAVYLCASSIRLAGGSDEQFFGPGTRLTVL.

This chain links TRBV5-4 with TRBJ1-4, with a weak D call TRBD1 (6 bases). The V and J ends lost 4 bases and 8 bases respectively, with 18 bases between them. The CDR3 has 15 residues. Germline lookup yields CDR1 SGHNT and CDR2 YYREEE (reference sequence). DNA for the CDR3: TGTGCCAGCAGCCGGACAGCTGATCTTGGAGAAAAACTGTTTTTT. As protein: CASSRTADLGEKLFF.

CDR3 sequence reads: CASSQTGKSADTQYF. The CDR3 DNA reads as TGTGCCAGCTCACAAACAGGGAAGTCGGCAGATACGCAGTATTTT. The rearrangement joins TRBV18 to TRBJ2-3, with TRBD1 as a possible D gene (6 bases). In germline, CDR1 is KGHSH, CDR2 LQKENI. This CDR3 is 15 amino acids long. V shed 4 bases and J shed 4 bases, with 15 bases lying between them.

V is TRBV3-1 (or the pseudogene TRBV3-2) and J is TRBJ1-5; 8 bases line up with TRBD1. CDR3 length equals 14 residues. The germline CDR1 and CDR2 sequences are LGHDT and YNNKEL (reference sequence). The ends lost 3 bases at V and 5 bases at J; junction bases unmatched: 3. The CDR3 here is CASSQDRAYQPQHF. CDR3 nucleotides: TGTGCCAGCAGCCAGGACAGGGCGTATCAGCCCCAGCATTTT.

The chain has TRBV10-3 and TRBJ1-1; the D gene is possibly TRBD1 (5 bases). CDR3 length equals 15 residues. V lost 2 bases and J lost 5, with 15 bases in between. Germline V gene lookup returns CDR1 ENHRY and CDR2 SYGVKD. CDR3 amino acids: CAISEEIPKGTEAFF. The CDR3 nucleotides read TGTGCCATCAGTGAGGAGATTCCTAAGGGGACTGAAGCTTTCTTT.

V is TRBV19 and J is TRBJ1-2; D might be TRBD1 (6 bases). Trimming took 11 bases from V and 4 from J, leaving 23 bases between them. The germline gives CDR1 LNHDA, CDR2 SQIVND (reference sequence). The CDR3 has 15 amino acids. CDR3 sequence (DNA): TGTGCCGTAAAACGGGGGGGGCCGGAGCCCTATGGCTACACCTTC. Translation gives CAVKRGGPEPYGYTF.

The V gene is TRBV29-1, the J gene TRBJ2-3; the match to TRBD2 covers 11 bases. In germline, CDR1 is SQVTM, CDR2 ANQGSEA. The CDR3 extends over 12 amino acids. J was trimmed by 5 bases and V by 7 bases; bases with no gene match: 2. In nucleotides, the CDR3 is TGCAGCGGCGGGACTAGCGGAGATACGCAGTATTTT. It translates to CSGGTSGDTQYF.

The genes are TRBV11-2 and TRBJ2-1; the D gene is possibly TRBD2 (6 bases). V was shortened by 1 base and J by 8 bases, with 12 bases between the two germline ends. Per the germline V gene, CDR1 is SGHAT and CDR2 is FQNNGV. The CDR3 totals 14 residues. The CDR3 bases are TGTGCCAGCAGCTTAGCAGTTAGCGGCGATGAGCAGTTCTTC. This sequence encodes CASSLAVSGDEQFF.

This clone has more than one count but fewer than ten. The genes are TRBV11-3 and TRBJ1-2, with D perhaps matching TRBD1 (5 bases). Trimming cost V 5 bases and J 7 bases, with 14 bases left between them. From germline, CDR1 is SGHNT and CDR2 YENEEA. The CDR3 runs to 13 residues. The CDR3 DNA sequence: TGTGCCAGCAGCCCAGACAGTACTATTGGCTACACCTTC. Translation: CASSPDSTIGYTF.

This chain uses TRBV9 with TRBJ1-6, with D unclear. Trimming stripped 6 bases from V and 0 bases from J, with 10 bases between. The CDR3 sequence is 15 residues long. Germline CDR1 is SGDLS and CDR2 is YYNGEE. CDR3 sequence reads: CASTSGSSYNSPLHF. The CDR3 DNA sequence: TGTGCCAGCACGTCCGGGAGCTCCTATAATTCACCCCTCCACTTT.

V is TRBV7-9 and J is TRBJ2-1; possible D gene TRBD2, 5 bases. Germline lookup yields CDR1 SEHNR and CDR2 FQNEAQ (reference sequence). The CDR3 spans 14 residues. Trimming pared 5 bases from V and 8 bases from J, leaving 16 bases between. CDR3 sequence: CASSREATWDEQFF. Here the CDR3 DNA reads TGTGCCAGCAGCCGGGAAGCTACGTGGGATGAGCAGTTCTTC.

The chain employs TRBV18 and TRBJ2-5; D is unclear. V lost 1 base to trimming and J lost 2 bases, with 11 bases between them. The CDR3 has 15 residues. Germline V CDR1 and CDR2: KGHSH, LQKENI. The DNA of the CDR3 is TGTGCCAGCTCACCACTATTCCAACAACAAGAGACCCAGTACTTC. It specifies CASSPLFQQQETQYF. The whole variable domain, filled in from reference TRBV18 and TRBJ2-5, reads NAGVMQNPRHLVRRRGQEARLRCSPMKGHSHVYWYRQLPEEGLKFMVYLQKENIIDESGMPKERFSAEFPKEGPSILRIQQVVRGDSAAYFCASSPLFQQQETQYFGPGTRLLVL.

J is TRBJ2-7 and V is TRBV15; 11 positions match TRBD2. The CDR3 has 16 residues. CDR1 LNHNV and CDR2 YYDKDF come from the germline V gene (reference sequence). V dropped 3 bases and J dropped 6; count of bases not matched to a gene: 10. The CDR3 loop is CATSSVSLAGGGEQYF. DNA for the CDR3: TGTGCCACCAGCAGTGTGTCGCTAGCGGGAGGTGGCGAGCAGTACTTC.

The chain carries TRBV27 and TRBJ1-5; D perhaps matches TRBD1 (5 bases). V lost 6 bases and J 3 bases, leaving 18 bases between the germline ends. CDR1 is MNHEY and CDR2 is SMNVEV in the germline V gene (reference sequence). CDR3 length equals 16 residues. The DNA of the CDR3 is TGTGCCAGCAGCGCCGACAGAGACAGACTCAATCAGCCCCAGCATTTT. The encoded protein is CASSADRDRLNQPQHF.

This chain uses TRBV19 with TRBJ1-1; no reliable D call. Germline assignment: CDR1 LNHDA and CDR2 SQIVND (reference sequence). V lost 1 base and J 0 bases, leaving 6 bases between the germline ends. This CDR3 is 14 amino acids long. Here the CDR3 DNA reads TGTGCCAGTAGTATAGCAGGTTTGAACACTGAAGCTTTCTTT. This codes for CASSIAGLNTEAFF.

V gene TRBV5-1 combines with J gene TRBJ2-7; tentative D call: TRBD2 (5 bases). CDR1 is SGHRS, CDR2 YFSETQ, per germline. V was shortened by 1 base and J by 0 bases, with 11 bases between the two germline ends. The CDR3 spans 15 residues. The chain's CDR3 is CASSLLSGSSYEQYF. DNA of the CDR3: TGCGCCAGCAGCTTGTTGAGCGGAAGCTCCTACGAGCAGTACTTC.

This clone appeared a few times. This chain uses TRBV29-1 with TRBJ2-3; tentative D call: TRBD2 (6 bases). The CDR3 length is 15 residues. V lost 5 bases, J lost 4 bases, and 19 bases lay in between. Per the germline V gene, CDR1 is SQVTM and CDR2 is ANQGSEA. The CDR3 loop is CSVRETGEVADTQYF. Here the CDR3 DNA reads TGCAGCGTTCGGGAAACCGGGGAGGTCGCAGATACGCAGTATTTT.

The chain uses TRBV9 and TRBJ1-2, with 8 bases matching TRBD1. This CDR3 region has 14 residues. Trimming removed 2 bases from V and 7 bases from J; junction bases left unmatched: 7. CDR1 SGDLS and CDR2 YYNGEE come from the germline V gene. The CDR3 coding sequence is TGTGCCAGCAGCGTCGGACAGGGTGGGAGTGGCTACACCTTC. Protein: CASSVGQGGSGYTF. The full variable domain, with the rest looked up from reference TRBV9 and TRBJ1-2, is DSGVTQTPKHLITATGQRVTLRCSPRSGDLSVYWYQQSLDQGLQFLIQYYNGEERAKGNILERFSAQQFPDLHSELNLSSLELGDSALYFCASSVGQGGSGYTFGSGTRLTVV.

This chain links TRBV4-1 with TRBJ1-2, with D maybe TRBD1 (6 bases). The CDR3 has 13 residues. Looked up from germline, CDR1 is MGHRA and CDR2 is YSYEKL. V lost 6 bases to trimming and J lost 2 bases, with 10 bases between them. The CDR3 spells CASSRTENYGYTF. The CDR3 DNA reads as TGCGCCAGCAGTCGGACAGAAAACTATGGCTACACCTTC.

This rearrangement joins TRBV10-3 to TRBJ1-2; no firm D call. CDR3 length: 12 amino acids. V was clipped by 2 bases and J by 7 bases, with 8 bases between them. The germline gives CDR1 ENHRY, CDR2 SYGVKD. The CDR3 sequence: CAISEPPGGYTF. The CDR3 bases are TGTGCCATCAGTGAGCCCCCGGGTGGCTACACCTTC.

The V and J genes are TRBV5-1 and TRBJ1-1; possible D gene TRBD1, 6 bases. The CDR3 runs to 15 residues. The germline gives CDR1 SGHRS, CDR2 YFSETQ. The ends were cut back, 4 bases at V and 4 bases at J, with 17 bases in the middle. The CDR3, as DNA: TGCGCCAGCAGCCCTTCGACAGGTGGCGGCACTGAAGCTTTCTTT. Its protein is CASSPSTGGGTEAFF.

This clone is a singleton in its sample. The chain combines TRBV3-1 (or the pseudogene TRBV3-2) with TRBJ2-5; 9 bases match TRBD2. CDR1 LGHDT and CDR2 YNNKEL come from the germline V gene (reference sequence). V dropped 0 bases and J dropped 4; count of bases not matched to a gene: 3. CDR3 length: 15 residues. CDR3 sequence reads: CASSQDFSGRETQYF. CDR3 nucleotides: TGTGCCAGCAGCCAAGATTTTAGCGGGAGAGAGACCCAGTACTTC.

The J gene is TRBJ2-7, the V gene TRBV25-1; perhaps TRBD1 as D (5 bases). The CDR3 contains 12 residues. Trimming pared 7 bases from V and 7 bases from J, leaving 14 bases between. Germline-derived CDR1 and CDR2 are MGHDK and SYGVNS. Here the CDR3 reads CASTQGIGEQYF. The CDR3 DNA sequence: TGTGCCAGCACCCAGGGCATTGGAGAGCAGTACTTC.

The CDR3: CASSLIGDEQFF. The CDR3 coding sequence is TGTGCCAGCAGTTTAATAGGGGATGAGCAGTTCTTC. The genes are TRBV27 and TRBJ2-1, with D perhaps TRBD1 (5 bases). CDR3 size: 12 residues. Germline V gene data show CDR1 as MNHEY and CDR2 as SMNVEV (reference sequence). Trimming stripped 2 bases from V and 8 bases from J, with 7 bases between.

The gene calls are TRBV18 and TRBJ2-7; D might be TRBD1 (5 bases). This CDR3 contains 16 residues. CDR1 KGHSH and CDR2 LQKENI come from the germline V gene. The V and J ends lost 0 bases and 2 bases respectively, with 14 bases between them. For the CDR3, the DNA is TGTGCCAGCTCACCACCGGGGCAGGTTACCCCCTACGAGCAGTACTTC. It is translated as CASSPPGQVTPYEQYF. Drawing the rest from reference TRBV18 and TRBJ2-7, the complete variable domain is NAGVMQNPRHLVRRRGQEARLRCSPMKGHSHVYWYRQLPEEGLKFMVYLQKENIIDESGMPKERFSAEFPKEGPSILRIQQVVRGDSAAYFCASSPPGQVTPYEQYFGPGTRLTVT.

J is TRBJ2-3 and V is TRBV12-2; no DNA check was done on the table's D call, TRBD1. TRBV12-2 is reported as a pseudogene. The CDR3 is 16 amino acids. CDR3 sequence (DNA): TGTGCAAGTCGCCAACATACAGAATCTAGCACAGATACGCAGTATTTT. Protein product: CASRQHTESSTDTQYF.

V and J are TRBV10-3 and TRBJ2-2, with unresolved D. Germline V lookup: CDR1 ENHRY, CDR2 SYGVKD. The V and J ends lost 6 bases and 2 bases respectively, with 7 bases between them. This CDR3 has 13 residues. The CDR3 bases are TGTGCCATCAGCGCCCTAAACACCGGGGAGCTGTTTTTT. Translated: CAISALNTGELFF.

J is TRBJ1-4 and V is TRBV30; D unclear. CDR1 GTSNPN and CDR2 SVGIG come from the germline V gene (reference sequence). The CDR3 spans 12 residues. Trimming cost V 3 bases and J 4 bases, with 6 bases left between them. In nucleotides, the CDR3 is TGTGCCTGGAGCGGGGATAATGAAAAACTGTTTTTT. Translation gives CAWSGDNEKLFF.